These T cell receptor beta chains were read from a single sample in a study of cytomegalovirus exposure and HLA in healthy donors. Clones were sequenced by immunoSEQ multiplex PCR, and TCRdb holds only the in-frame ones, with some missing. The table lists approximately 71,000 clones, roughly nine tenths of them singletons, with roughly 3.1% in the top ten. Sample: PBMCs. The receptors were sampled from a man younger than 35 in good health and CMV-seronegative. The CDR3 runs from the conserved cysteine through the conserved F or W. The D gene is left open where the match is weak. Some rows mark clone size as missing; the rest say once, few, many or name a class of expanded clone.

abundance	j_gene	d_gene	v_gene	len	CDR3nt	CDR3aa
NA	TRBJ1-5	NA	TRBV9	15	TGTGCCAGCAGCGGGGGGGGGCTAGGCAATCAGCCCCAGCATTTT	CASSGGGLGNQPQHF
NA	TRBJ2-5	NA	TRBV5-1	12	TGCGCCAGCAGCTTGTCTCAAGAGACCCAGTACTTC	CASSLSQETQYF
NA	TRBJ2-2	NA	TRBV18	16	TGTGCCAGCTCACCTTCGACAGGATCGAACACCGGGGAGCTGTTTTTT	CASSPSTGSNTGELFF
NA	TRBJ2-7	TRBD2	TRBV30	13	TGTGCCTGGAGTGCGAAGGCGGGAGAAGGGCAGTACTTC	CAWSAKAGEGQYF
NA	TRBJ2-3	TRBD1	TRBV5-1	16	TGCGCCAGTAGCGAGAGGGCAGGGGGCGCGGGAGATACGCAGTATTTT	CASSERAGGAGDTQYF
NA	TRBJ2-1	NA	TRBV12-5	15	TGTGCTAGTGGTTTGGTTTCTACCACCTACAATGAGCAGTTCTTC	CASGLVSTTYNEQFF
NA	TRBJ1-5	NA	TRBV5-1	19	TGCGCCAGCAGCTTGGCCATAGGGGAGGGGGTTTATAGCAATCAGCCCCAGCATTTT	CASSLAIGEGVYSNQPQHF
NA	TRBJ2-4	NA	TRBV28	13	TGTGCCAGCAGTTCTATAGCCAAAAACATTCAGTACTTC	CASSSIAKNIQYF
NA	TRBJ2-5	NA	TRBV27	18	TGTGCCAGCAGTTTACTTTATAGGCCAGGGGCGCTTCAAGAGACCCAGTACTTC	CASSLLYRPGALQETQYF
NA	TRBJ2-2	NA	TRBV5-1	14	TGCGCCAGCAGGCCTACCGAGGACACCGGGGAGCTGTTTTTT	CASRPTEDTGELFF
NA	TRBJ2-2	NA	TRBV27	13	TGTGCCAGCAGTTTGGCTCGCTCCGGGGAGCTGTTTTTT	CASSLARSGELFF
NA	TRBJ2-1	NA	TRBV12-1	12	TGTGCCAGCAGCTTTTTGGCTAATGAGCAGTTCTTC	CASSFLANEQFF
NA	TRBJ2-3	TRBD2	TRBV27	16	TGTGCCAGCAGTCCCCTCGGGACTAGCGCCACAGATACGCAGTATTTT	CASSPLGTSATDTQYF
NA	TRBJ2-1	TRBD2	TRBV5-5	15	TGTGCCAGCAGCTCTAGCGGAGACGGACACAATGAGCAGTTCTTC	CASSSSGDGHNEQFF
NA	TRBJ1-1	NA	TRBV6-5	13	TGTGCCAGCAGTTACTCGCTTGCGACTGAAGCTTTCTTT	CASSYSLATEAFF
NA	TRBJ2-7	TRBD2	TRBV10-3	14	TGTGCCACCCGGCGTAGCGGGGACTCCTACGAGCAGTACTTC	CATRRSGDSYEQYF
few	TRBJ1-3	NA	TRBV2	14	TGTGCCAGCAGTGACGCAGGGTCAGGAAACACCATATATTTT	CASSDAGSGNTIYF
NA	TRBJ1-4	NA	TRBV7-6	15	TGTGCCAGCAGCCCTCGCTCAGCAACTAATGAAAAACTGTTTTTT	CASSPRSATNEKLFF